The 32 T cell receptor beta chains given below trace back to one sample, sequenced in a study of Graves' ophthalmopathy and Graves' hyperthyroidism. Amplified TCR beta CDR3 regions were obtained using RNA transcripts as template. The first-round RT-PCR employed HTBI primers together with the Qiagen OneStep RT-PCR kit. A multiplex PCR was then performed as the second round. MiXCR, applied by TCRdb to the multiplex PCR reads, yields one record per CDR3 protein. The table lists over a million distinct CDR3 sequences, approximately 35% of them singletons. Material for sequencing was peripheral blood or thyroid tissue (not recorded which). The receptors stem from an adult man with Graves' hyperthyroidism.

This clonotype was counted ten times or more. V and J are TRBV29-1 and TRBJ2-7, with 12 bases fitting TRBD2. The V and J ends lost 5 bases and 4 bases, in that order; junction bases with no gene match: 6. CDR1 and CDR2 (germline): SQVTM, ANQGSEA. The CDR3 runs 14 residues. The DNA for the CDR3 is TGCAGCGTTCTGACTAGCGGGAGTCGGTACGAGCAGTACTTC. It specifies CSVLTSGSRYEQYF.

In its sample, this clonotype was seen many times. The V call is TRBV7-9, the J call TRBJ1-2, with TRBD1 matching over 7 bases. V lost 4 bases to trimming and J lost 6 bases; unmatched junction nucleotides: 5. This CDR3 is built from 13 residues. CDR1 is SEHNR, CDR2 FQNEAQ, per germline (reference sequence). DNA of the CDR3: TGTGCCAGCAGCTCCCAGACAGGGAATGGCTACACCTTC. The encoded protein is CASSSQTGNGYTF. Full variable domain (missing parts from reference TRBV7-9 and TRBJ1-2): DTGVSQNPRHKITKRGQNVTFRCDPISEHNRLYWYRQTLGQGPEFLTYFQNEAQLEKSRLLSDRFSAERPKGSFSTLEIQRTEQGDSAMYLCASSSQTGNGYTFGSGTRLTVV.

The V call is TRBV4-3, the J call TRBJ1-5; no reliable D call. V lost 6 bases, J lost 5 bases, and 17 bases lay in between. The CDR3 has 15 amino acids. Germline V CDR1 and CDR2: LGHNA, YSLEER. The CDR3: CASRQLDGSDQPQHF. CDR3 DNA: TGCGCCAGCAGACAATTGGACGGATCCGATCAGCCCCAGCATTTT.

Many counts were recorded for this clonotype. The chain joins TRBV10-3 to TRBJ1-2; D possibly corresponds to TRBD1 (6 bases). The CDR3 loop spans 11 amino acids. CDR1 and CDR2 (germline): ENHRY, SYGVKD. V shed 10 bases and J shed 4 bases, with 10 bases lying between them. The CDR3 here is CATQGPYGYTF. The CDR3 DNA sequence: TGTGCCACACAGGGCCCCTATGGCTACACCTTC.

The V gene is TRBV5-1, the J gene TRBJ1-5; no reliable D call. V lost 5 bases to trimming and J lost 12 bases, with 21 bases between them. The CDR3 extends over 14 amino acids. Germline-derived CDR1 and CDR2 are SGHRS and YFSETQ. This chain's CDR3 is CASSPDEGMGIQHF. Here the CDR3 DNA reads TGCGCCAGCAGTCCCGACGAAGGGATGGGGATCCAGCATTTT.

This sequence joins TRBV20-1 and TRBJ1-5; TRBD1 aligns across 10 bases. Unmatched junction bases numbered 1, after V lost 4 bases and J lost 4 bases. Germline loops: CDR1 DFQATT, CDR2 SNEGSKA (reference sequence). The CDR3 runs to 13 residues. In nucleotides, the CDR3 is TGCAGTGCTATGGGACAGGGGAATCAGCCCCAGCATTTT. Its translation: CSAMGQGNQPQHF.

The CDR3 DNA follows: TGTGCCAGCACTCCTAACAGGGCAGGTTTCGGCAATCAGCCCCAGCATTTT. Amino acids: CASTPNRAGFGNQPQHF. This chain links TRBV7-9 with TRBJ1-5; tentative D call: TRBD1 (6 bases). V lost 7 bases and J 2 bases, leaving 21 bases between the germline ends. This CDR3 comprises 17 residues. Germline lookup yields CDR1 SEHNR and CDR2 FQNEAQ (reference sequence).

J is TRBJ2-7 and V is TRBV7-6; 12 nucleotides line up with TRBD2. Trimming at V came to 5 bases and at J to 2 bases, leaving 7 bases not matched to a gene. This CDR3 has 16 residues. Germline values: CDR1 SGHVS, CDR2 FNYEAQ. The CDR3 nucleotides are TGTGCCAGCAGCCCTCAGACTAGCGGGAGTCCCTACGAGCAGTACTTC. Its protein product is CASSPQTSGSPYEQYF.

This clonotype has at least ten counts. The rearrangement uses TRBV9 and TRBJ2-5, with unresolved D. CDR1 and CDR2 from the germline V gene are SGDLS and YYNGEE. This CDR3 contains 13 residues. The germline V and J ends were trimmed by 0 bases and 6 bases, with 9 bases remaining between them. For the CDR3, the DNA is TGTGCCAGCAGCGTAGGTGGGATGCAGACCCAGTACTTC. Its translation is CASSVGGMQTQYF.

The CDR3 DNA is TGTGCCAGCAGAACTACAGGTATACGGAGGGCGAACACTGAAGCTTTCTTT. Amino acids: CASRTTGIRRANTEAFF. The chain employs TRBV6-6 and TRBJ1-1; D may be TRBD1 (5 bases). Looked up from germline, CDR1 is MNHNY and CDR2 is SVGAGI (reference sequence). V lost 6 bases, J lost 1 base, and 21 bases lay in between. The CDR3 runs 17 residues.

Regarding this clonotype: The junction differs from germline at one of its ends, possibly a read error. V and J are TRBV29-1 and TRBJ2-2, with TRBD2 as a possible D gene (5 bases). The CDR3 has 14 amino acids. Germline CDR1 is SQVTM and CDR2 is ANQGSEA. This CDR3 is CGVEEGFSTGELFF. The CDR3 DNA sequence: TGCGGCGTTGAAGAGGGATTTAGCACCGGGGAGCTGTTTTTT.

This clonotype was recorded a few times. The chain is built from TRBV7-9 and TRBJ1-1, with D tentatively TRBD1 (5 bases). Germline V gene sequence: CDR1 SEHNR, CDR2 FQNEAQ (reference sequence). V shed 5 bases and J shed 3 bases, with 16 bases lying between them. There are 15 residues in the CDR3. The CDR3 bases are TGTGCCAGCAGCCAGAGTTGGGGCTTTGACACTGAAGCTTTCTTT. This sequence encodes CASSQSWGFDTEAFF.

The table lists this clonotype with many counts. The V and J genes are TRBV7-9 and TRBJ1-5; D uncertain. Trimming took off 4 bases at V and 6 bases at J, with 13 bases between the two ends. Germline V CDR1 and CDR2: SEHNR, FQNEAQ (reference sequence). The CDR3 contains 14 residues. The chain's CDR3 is CASSSDGDSQPQHF. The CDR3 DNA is TGTGCCAGCAGCTCCGACGGGGATAGTCAGCCCCAGCATTTT.

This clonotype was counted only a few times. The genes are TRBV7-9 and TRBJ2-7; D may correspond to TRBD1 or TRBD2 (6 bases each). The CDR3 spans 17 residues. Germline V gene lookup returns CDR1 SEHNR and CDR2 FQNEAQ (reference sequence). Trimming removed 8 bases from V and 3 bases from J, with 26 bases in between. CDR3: CASPGAGQTPNSYEQYF. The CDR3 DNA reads TGTGCCAGCCCTGGCGCGGGACAAACCCCGAATAGCTACGAGCAGTACTTC.

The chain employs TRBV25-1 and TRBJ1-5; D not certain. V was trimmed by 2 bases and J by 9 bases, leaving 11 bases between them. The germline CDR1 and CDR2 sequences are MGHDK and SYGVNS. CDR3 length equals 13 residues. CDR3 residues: CASSEVGAGPQHF. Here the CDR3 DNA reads TGTGCCAGCAGTGAAGTAGGCGCTGGGCCCCAGCATTTT. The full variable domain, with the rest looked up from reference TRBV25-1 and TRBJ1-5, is EADIYQTPRYLVIGTGKKITLECSQTMGHDKMYWYQQDPGMELHLIHYSYGVNSTEKGDLSSESTVSRIRTEHFPLTLESARPSHTSQYLCASSEVGAGPQHFGDGTRLSIL.

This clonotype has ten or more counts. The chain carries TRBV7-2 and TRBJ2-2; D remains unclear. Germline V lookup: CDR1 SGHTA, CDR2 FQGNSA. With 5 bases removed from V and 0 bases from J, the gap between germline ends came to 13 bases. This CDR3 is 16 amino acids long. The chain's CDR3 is CASSHPRPANTGELFF. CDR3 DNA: TGTGCCAGCAGCCATCCCCGGCCAGCGAACACCGGGGAGCTGTTTTTT.

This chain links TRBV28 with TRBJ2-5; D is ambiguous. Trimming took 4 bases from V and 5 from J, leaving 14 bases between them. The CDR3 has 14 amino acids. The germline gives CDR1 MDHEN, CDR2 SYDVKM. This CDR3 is CASSSDTVGETQYF. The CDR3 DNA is TGTGCCAGCAGTTCCGACACCGTTGGGGAGACCCAGTACTTC.

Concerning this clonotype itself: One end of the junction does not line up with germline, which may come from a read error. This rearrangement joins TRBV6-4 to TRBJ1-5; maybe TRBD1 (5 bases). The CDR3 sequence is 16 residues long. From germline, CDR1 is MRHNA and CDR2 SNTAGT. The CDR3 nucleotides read TGTGCCAACAGTGAAGATTGGGGACCCCACAATCAGCCCCAGCATTTT. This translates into CANSEDWGPHNQPQHF.

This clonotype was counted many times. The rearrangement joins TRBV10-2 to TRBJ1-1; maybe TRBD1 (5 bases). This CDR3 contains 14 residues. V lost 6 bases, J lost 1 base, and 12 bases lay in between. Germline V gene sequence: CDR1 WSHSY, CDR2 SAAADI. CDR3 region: CASRQGDPNTEAFF. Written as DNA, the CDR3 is TGCGCCAGCAGGCAGGGTGACCCGAACACTGAAGCTTTCTTT.

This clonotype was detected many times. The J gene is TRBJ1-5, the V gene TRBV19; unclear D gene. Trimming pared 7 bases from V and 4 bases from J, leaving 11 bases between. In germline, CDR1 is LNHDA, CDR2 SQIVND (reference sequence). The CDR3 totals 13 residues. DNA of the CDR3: TGTGCCAGTAATCGCACACCAAATCAGCCCCAGCATTTT. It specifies CASNRTPNQPQHF.

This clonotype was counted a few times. The CDR3 loop is CASSSPGGSETQYF. CDR3 nucleotides: TGTGCCAGCTCCTCACCTGGGGGATCGGAGACCCAGTACTTC. This chain joins TRBV7-9 and TRBJ2-5; D tentatively fits TRBD1 or TRBD2 (5 bases each). CDR1 is SEHNR, CDR2 FQNEAQ, per germline (reference sequence). The CDR3 runs to 14 residues. V was shortened by 8 bases and J by 5 bases, with 18 bases between the two germline ends.

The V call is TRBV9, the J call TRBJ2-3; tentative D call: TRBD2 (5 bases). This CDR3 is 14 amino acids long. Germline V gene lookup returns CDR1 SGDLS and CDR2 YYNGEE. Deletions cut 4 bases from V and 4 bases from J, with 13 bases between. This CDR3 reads CASSPSGSADTQYF. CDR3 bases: TGTGCCAGCAGCCCCTCGGGGTCGGCAGATACGCAGTATTTT.

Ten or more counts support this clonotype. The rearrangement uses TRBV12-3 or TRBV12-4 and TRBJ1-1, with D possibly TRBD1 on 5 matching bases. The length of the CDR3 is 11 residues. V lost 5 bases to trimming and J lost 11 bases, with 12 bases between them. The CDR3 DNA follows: TGTGCCAGCAGTCTACGGGGCCCGGCTTTCTTT. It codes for CASSLRGPAFF.

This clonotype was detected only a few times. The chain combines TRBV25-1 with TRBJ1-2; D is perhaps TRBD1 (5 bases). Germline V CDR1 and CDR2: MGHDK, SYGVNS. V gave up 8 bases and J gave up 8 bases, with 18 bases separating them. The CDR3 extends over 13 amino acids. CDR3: CASRGTSELGYTF. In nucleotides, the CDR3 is TGTGCCAGCCGCGGGACGTCTGAACTGGGCTACACCTTC.

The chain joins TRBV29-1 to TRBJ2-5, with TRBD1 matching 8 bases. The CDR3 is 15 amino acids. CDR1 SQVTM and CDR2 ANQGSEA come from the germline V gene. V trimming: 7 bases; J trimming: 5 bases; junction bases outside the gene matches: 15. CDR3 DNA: TGCAGCGCCCGGTTGGACAGGGCGGGCACGGAGACCCAGTACTTC. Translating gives CSARLDRAGTETQYF.

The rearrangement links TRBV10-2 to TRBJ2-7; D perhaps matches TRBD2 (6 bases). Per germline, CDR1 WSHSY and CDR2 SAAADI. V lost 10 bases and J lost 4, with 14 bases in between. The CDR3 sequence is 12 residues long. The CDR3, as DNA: TGCGCCACCCGACCGGGGACTTACGAGCAGTACTTC. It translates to CATRPGTYEQYF.

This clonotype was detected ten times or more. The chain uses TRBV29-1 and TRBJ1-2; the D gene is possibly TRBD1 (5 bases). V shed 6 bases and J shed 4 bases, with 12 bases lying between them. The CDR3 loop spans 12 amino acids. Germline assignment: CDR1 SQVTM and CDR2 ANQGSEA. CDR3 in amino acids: CSVPWGIYGYTF. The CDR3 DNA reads TGCAGCGTCCCCTGGGGGATCTATGGCTACACCTTC.

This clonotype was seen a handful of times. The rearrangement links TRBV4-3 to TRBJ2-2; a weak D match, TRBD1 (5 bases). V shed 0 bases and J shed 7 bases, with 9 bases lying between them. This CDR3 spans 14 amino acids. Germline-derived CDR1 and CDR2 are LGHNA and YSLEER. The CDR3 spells CASSQDIGDGELFF. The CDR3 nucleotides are TGCGCCAGCAGCCAAGATATAGGGGACGGGGAGCTGTTTTTT.

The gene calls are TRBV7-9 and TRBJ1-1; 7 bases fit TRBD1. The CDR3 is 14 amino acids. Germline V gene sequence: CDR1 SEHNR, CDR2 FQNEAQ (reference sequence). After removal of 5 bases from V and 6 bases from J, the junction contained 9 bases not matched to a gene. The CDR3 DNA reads TGTGCCAGCAGCCAGGGGGGGTTAAGAGCTGAAGCTTTCTTT. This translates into CASSQGGLRAEAFF.

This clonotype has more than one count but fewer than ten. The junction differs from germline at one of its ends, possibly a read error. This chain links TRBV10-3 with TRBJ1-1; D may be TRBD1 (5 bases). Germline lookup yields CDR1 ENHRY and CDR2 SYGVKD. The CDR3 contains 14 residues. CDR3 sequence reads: CASSEARGMTEAFF. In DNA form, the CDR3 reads TGTGCCAGCAGTGAAGCGCGGGGGATGACTGAAGCTTTCTTT.

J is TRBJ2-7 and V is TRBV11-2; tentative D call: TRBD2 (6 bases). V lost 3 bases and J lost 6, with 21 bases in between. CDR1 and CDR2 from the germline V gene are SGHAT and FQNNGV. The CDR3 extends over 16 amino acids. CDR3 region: CASSFGPRAPGVEQYF. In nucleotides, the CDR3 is TGTGCCAGCAGCTTCGGCCCCCGGGCCCCGGGAGTCGAGCAGTACTTC.

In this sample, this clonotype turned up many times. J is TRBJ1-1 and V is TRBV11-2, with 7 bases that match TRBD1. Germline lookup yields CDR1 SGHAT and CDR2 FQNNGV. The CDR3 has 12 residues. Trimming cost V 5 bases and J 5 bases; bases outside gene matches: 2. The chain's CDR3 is CASSVTGTEAFF. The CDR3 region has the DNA TGTGCCAGCAGCGTGACAGGGACTGAAGCTTTCTTT.